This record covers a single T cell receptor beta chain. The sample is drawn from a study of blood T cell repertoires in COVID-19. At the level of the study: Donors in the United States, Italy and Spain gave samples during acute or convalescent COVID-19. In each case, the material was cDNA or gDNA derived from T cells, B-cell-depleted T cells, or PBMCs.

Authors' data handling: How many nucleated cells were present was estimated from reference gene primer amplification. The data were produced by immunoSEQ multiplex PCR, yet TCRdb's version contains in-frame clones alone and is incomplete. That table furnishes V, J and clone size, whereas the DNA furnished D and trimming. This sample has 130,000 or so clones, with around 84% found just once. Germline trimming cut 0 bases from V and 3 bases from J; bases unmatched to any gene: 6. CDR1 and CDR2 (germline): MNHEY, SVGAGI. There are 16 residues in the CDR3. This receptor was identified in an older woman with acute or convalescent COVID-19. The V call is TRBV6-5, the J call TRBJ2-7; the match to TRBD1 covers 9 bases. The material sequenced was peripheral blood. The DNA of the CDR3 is TGTGCCAGCAGTTACTCGATTCTGACAGGGGGCTACGAGCAGTACTTC. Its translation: CASSYSILTGGYEQYF.